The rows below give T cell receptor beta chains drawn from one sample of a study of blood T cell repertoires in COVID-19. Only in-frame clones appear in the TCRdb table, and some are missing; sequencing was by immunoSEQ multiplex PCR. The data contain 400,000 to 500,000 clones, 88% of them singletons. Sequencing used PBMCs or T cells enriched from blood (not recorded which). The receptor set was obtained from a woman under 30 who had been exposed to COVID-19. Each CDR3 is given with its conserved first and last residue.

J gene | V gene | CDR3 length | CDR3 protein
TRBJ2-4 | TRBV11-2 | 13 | CASSSGLANIQYF
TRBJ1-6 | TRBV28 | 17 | CASMSRDTDYDNSPLHF
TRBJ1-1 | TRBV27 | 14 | CASRLRGGWTEAFF
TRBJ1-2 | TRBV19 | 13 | CASSTDRLNGYTF
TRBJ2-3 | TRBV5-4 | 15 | CASSLGQGGTDTQYF
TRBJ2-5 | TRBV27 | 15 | CASRPDSSVGRTQYF
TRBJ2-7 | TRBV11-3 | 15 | CASSLGRVLGEEQYF
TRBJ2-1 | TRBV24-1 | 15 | CATSLPSGNGNEQFF
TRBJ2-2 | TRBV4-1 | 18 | CASSQDPPEGGLAGELFF
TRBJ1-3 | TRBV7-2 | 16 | CASSSTGTGRRNTIYF
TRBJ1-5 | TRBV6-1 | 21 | CASSERGQRGVAPTLSQPQHF
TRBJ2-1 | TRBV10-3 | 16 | CAISESGVTGFLEQFF
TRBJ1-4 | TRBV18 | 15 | CASSPAGQGLEKLFF
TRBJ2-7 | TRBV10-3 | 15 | CAISELGQGTYEQYF
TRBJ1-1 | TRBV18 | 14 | CASSPEGGNTEAFF
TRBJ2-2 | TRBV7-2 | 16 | CASSLMLAGVIGELFF